This TCR beta chain was sequenced during a study of blood T cell repertoires in COVID-19. Germline CDR1 is SEHNR and CDR2 is FQNEAQ (reference sequence). Trimming pared 1 base from V and 0 bases from J, leaving 8 bases between. CDR3 length: 15 residues. The protocol was immunoSEQ multiplex PCR, while the TCRdb copy is restricted to in-frame clones and leaves out a portion. In the table there are 200,000 to 250,000 clones, under 90% of which are singletons. The receptor's source is a woman of 80 years or more with acute or convalescent COVID-19. This chain links TRBV7-9 with TRBJ2-3, with D tentatively TRBD1 (6 bases). Sequencing input: peripheral blood. The CDR3 nucleotides read TGTGCCAGCAGCTTAGGGGGGACAAGCACAGATACGCAGTATTTT. It codes for CASSLGGTSTDTQYF.